Listed below are T cell receptor beta chains from one sample, sequenced in a study of blood T cell repertoires in COVID-19. Using immunoSEQ multiplex PCR, the repertoire was profiled, and TCRdb retains in-frame clones only, with some absent. The sample has just over 15,000 clones, more than 70% seen once. Sequencing input: peripheral blood. All receptors come from a human donor in a cohort sampled during active COVID-19. Both conserved end residues are part of each CDR3. D genes are given only for firm matches. Rows give clone size only sometimes, using once, few, many, or a class for an expanded clone.

.	.	TRBV9	CASSRLSYEQYF
.	.	TRBV24-1	CATKDPGRGQPQHF
.	TRBD2	TRBV10-1	CASGSSSGTSGTYEQYF
once	TRBD1	TRBV20-1	CSAGTGIEAFF
.	.	TRBV9	CASTPGEDYGYTF
.	TRBD1	TRBV28	CASSAYPGGYEQYF
.	TRBD2	TRBV7-9	CASGGTSGAYNEQFF
.	.	TRBV4-2	CASSQDPAERVYEQYF
.	TRBD1	TRBV7-6	CASSPRGDRGFQETQYF
.	.	TRBV4-1	CASSQRGDTEAFF
few	.	TRBV10-3	CAISLGVNQPQHF
.	TRBD2	TRBV7-2	CASSLRTSGGKNIQYF
.	.	TRBV19	CASSKPLANSYEQYF
.	.	TRBV19	CASNFRRSGELFF
.	TRBD1	TRBV29-1	CSVSGQQGSYEQYF
.	TRBD2	TRBV28	CASSSLLAGGYNEQFF
.	.	TRBV10-3	CAISGGRNTEAFF
.	TRBD1	TRBV5-1	CASSLLQGATYEQYF
.	TRBD1	TRBV20-1	CSASLAPGGSRNQPQHF
.	.	TRBV6-5	CASSVGQTEAFF
once	TRBD2	TRBV7-2	CASSLAGGPRYSYNEQFF
.	TRBD2	TRBV29-1	CSASGSSSYEQYF